Sequencing of this TCR beta chain was carried out in a study of T cells in localized non-small cell lung cancer. Study conclusions and caveats: Higher blood T cell density went with longer overall survival.

TCRdb keeps only in-frame clones here, not all; method: immunoSEQ multiplex PCR. The table has 830 or so clones, 20% to 25% seen once. This clone occurred a few times. Its cognate antigen is unknown. This CDR3 has 17 amino acids. Trimming took off 0 bases at V and 0 bases at J, with 15 bases between the two ends. The germline CDR1 and CDR2 sequences are MNHGY and SAAAGT. The receptor's source is a man aged 40-75 years with stage II lung adenocarcinoma. The chain joins TRBV6-8 to TRBJ2-7, with D hard to call. The specimen comprised normal lung tissue next to the tumor, sampled before any cancer treatment. The CDR3 region is CASSYSDRVLRSYEQYF. The CDR3 DNA follows: TGTGCCAGCAGTTACTCGGACCGGGTCCTCCGCTCCTACGAGCAGTACTTC.